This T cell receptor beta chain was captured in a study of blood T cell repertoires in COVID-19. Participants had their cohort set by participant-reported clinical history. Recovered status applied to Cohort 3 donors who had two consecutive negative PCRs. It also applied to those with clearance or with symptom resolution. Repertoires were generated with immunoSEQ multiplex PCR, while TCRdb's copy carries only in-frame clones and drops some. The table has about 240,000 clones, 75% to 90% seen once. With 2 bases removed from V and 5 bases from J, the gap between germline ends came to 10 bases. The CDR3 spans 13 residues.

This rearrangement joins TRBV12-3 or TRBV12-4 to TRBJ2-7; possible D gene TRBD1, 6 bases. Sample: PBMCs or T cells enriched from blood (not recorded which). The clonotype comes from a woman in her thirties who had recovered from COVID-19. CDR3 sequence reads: CASSLRGFHEQYF. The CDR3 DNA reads TGTGCCAGCAGTTTAAGGGGGTTTCACGAGCAGTACTTC.